This TCR beta chain was sequenced in a study of immune evolution from preneoplasia to lung adenocarcinoma. The assay was immunoSEQ multiplex PCR, and TCRdb's table has in-frame clones only and misses some. The data hold 39,000 or so clones, with around 80% observed a single time. CDR1 and CDR2 (germline): LNHNV, YYDKDF (reference sequence). V lost 0 bases and J lost 2, with 12 bases in between. The CDR3 runs 16 residues. The TCR comes from a person in their sixties with lung adenocarcinoma. This chain links TRBV15 with TRBJ2-3; no clear D. The material sequenced was FFPE invasive lung adenocarcinoma tissue. The CDR3 bases are TGTGCCACCAGCAGAGAACTGATGACAATCACAGATACGCAGTATTTT. Its protein product is CATSRELMTITDTQYF.